A single sample is the source of the 5 T cell receptor beta chains below, sequenced in a study of blood T cell repertoires in COVID-19. Clones were read by immunoSEQ multiplex PCR, and TCRdb kept only the in-frame ones, dropping some. This table has approximately 260,000 clones, about nine tenths appearing once. Sequenced: peripheral blood. The receptors derive from a woman in her forties with acute or convalescent COVID-19.

The V gene is TRBV5-1, the J gene TRBJ2-7; D is uncertain. This CDR3 has 15 amino acids. Trimming removed 2 bases from V and 0 bases from J, with 12 bases in between. Germline CDR1 SGHRS, CDR2 YFSETQ. In nucleotides, the CDR3 is TGCGCCAGCAGCTTTGGTCCGGCTAGCTCCTACGAGCAGTACGTC. Protein product: CASSFGPASSYEQYV.

The CDR3, as DNA: TGCGCCAGCAGCTTGGATCCAGGGGGAGATGATGGCTACACCTTC. Translating it yields CASSLDPGGDDGYTF. J is TRBJ1-2 and V is TRBV5-1; 7 nucleotides line up with TRBD1. Germline V gene sequence: CDR1 SGHRS, CDR2 YFSETQ. The CDR3 length is 15 residues. The junction had 8 bases not matched to a gene; V was cut back by 0 bases and J by 6 bases. The entire variable domain, with the rest obtained from reference TRBV5-1 and TRBJ1-2, is as follows: KAGVTQTPRYLIKTRGQQVTLSCSPISGHRSVSWYQQTPGQGLQFLFEYFSETQRNKGNFPGRFSGRQFSNSRSEMNVSTLELGDSALYLCASSLDPGGDDGYTFGSGTRLTVV.

The V and J genes are TRBV19 and TRBJ2-2; TRBD2 matches 8 bases. This CDR3 spans 17 amino acids. Germline V gene sequence: CDR1 LNHDA, CDR2 SQIVND (reference sequence). The trim removed 1 base at V and 5 bases at J, leaving 9 bases unmatched. The CDR3: CASSIGPSGGLTGELFF. CDR3 bases: TGTGCCAGTAGTATAGGACCGAGCGGGGGCTTAACCGGGGAGCTGTTTTTT. Looking up the rest from reference TRBV19 and TRBJ2-2 gives the full variable domain: DGGITQSPKYLFRKEGQNVTLSCEQNLNHDAMYWYRQDPGQGLRLIYYSQIVNDFQKGDIAEGYSVSREKKESFPLTVTSAQKNPTAFYLCASSIGPSGGLTGELFFGEGSRLTVL.

The chain couples TRBV7-3 to TRBJ1-2; D gene unclear. The CDR3 runs to 13 residues. CDR1 and CDR2 from the germline V gene are SGHTA and FQGTGA. V dropped 5 bases and J dropped 7 bases, with 14 bases sitting between them. CDR3 sequence: CASSPDGVGGYTF. The CDR3, as DNA: TGTGCCAGCAGCCCTGACGGGGTGGGTGGCTACACCTTC.

V usage is TRBV5-4 and J usage is TRBJ2-3; TRBD2 matches 9 bases. The CDR3 contains 16 residues. Germline V CDR1 and CDR2: SGHNT, YYREEE (reference sequence). Trimming cost V 0 bases and J 2 bases; bases outside gene matches: 4. The CDR3: CASSLAVAGDTDTQYF. Written as DNA, the CDR3 is TGTGCCAGCAGCTTGGCGGTAGCGGGGGACACAGATACGCAGTATTTT.